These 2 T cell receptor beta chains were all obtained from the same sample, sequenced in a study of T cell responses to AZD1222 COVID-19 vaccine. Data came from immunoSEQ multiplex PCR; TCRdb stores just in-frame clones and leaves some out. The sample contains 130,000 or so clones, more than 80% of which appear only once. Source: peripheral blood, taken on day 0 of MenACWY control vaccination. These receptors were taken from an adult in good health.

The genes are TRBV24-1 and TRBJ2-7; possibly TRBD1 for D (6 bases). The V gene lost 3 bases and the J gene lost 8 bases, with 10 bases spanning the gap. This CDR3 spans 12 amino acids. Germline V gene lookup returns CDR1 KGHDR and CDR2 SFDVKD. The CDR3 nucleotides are TGTGCCACCAGTGATCTGCAGGGGAAGCAGTACTTC. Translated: CATSDLQGKQYF.

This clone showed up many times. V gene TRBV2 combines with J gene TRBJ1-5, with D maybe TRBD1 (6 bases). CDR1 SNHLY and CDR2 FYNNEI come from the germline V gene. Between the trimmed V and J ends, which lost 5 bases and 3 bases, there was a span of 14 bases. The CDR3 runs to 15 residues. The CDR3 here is CASSSSDSLNQPQHF. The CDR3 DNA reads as TGTGCCAGCAGTTCATCGGACAGCCTCAATCAGCCCCAGCATTTT.